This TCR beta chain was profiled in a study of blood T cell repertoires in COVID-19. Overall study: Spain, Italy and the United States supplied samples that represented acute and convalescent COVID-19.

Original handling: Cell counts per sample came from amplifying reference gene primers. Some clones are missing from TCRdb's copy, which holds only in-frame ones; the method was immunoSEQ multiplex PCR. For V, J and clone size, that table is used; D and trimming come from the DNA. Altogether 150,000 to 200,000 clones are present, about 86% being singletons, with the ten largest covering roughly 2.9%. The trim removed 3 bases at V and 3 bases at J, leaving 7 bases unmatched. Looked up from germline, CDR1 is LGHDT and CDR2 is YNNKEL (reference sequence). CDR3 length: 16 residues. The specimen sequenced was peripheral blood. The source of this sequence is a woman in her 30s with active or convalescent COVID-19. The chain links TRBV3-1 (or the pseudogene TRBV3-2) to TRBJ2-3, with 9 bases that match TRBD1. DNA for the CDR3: TGTGCCAGCAGCCAGGTCTACAGGGGGCCAACAGATACGCAGTATTTT. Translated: CASSQVYRGPTDTQYF.